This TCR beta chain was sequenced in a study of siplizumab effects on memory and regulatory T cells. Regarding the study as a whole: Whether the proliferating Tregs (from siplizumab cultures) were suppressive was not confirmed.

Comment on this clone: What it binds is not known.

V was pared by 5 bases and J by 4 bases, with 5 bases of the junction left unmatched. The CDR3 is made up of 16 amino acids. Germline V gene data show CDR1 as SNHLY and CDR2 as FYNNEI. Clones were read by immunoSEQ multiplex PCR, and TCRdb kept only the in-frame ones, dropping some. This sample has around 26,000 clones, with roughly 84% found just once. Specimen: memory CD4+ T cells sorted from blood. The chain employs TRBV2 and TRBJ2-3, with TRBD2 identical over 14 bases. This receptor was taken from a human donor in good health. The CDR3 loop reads CASSKGTSGRADTQYF. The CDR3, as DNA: TGTGCCAGCAGTAAAGGGACTAGCGGGAGAGCAGATACGCAGTATTTT.